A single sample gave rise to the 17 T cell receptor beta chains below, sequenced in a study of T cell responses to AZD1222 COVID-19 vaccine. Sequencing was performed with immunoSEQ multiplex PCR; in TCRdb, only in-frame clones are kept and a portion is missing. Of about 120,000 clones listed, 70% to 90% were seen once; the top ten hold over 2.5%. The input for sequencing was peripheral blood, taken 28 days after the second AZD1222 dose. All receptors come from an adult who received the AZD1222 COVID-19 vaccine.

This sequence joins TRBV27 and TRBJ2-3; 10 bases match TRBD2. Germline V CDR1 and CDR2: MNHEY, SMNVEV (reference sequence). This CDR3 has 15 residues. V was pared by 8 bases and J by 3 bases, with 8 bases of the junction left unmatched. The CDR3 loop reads CASAQSGGETDTQYF. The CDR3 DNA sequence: TGTGCCAGCGCCCAGAGCGGGGGGGAAACAGATACGCAGTATTTT.

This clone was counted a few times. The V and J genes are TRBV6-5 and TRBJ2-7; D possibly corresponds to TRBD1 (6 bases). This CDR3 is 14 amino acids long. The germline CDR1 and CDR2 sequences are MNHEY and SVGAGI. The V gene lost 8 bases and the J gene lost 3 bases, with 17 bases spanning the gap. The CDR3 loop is CASQGDTPFYEQYF. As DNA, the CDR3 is TGTGCCAGCCAAGGGGACACCCCTTTCTACGAGCAGTACTTC.

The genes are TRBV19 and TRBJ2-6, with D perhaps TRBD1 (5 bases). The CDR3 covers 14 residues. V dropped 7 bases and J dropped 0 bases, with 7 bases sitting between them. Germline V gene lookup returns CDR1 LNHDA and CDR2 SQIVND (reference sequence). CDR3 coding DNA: TGTGCCAGTACTAGGGGCTCTGGGGCCAACGTCCTGACTTTC. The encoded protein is CASTRGSGANVLTF.

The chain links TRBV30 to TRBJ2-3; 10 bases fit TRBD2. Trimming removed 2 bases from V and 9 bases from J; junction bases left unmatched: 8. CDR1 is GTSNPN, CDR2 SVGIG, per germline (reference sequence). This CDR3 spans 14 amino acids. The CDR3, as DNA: TGTGCCTGGAGTTTAACCAGCGGGGGGGCCACGCAGTATTTT. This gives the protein CAWSLTSGGATQYF.

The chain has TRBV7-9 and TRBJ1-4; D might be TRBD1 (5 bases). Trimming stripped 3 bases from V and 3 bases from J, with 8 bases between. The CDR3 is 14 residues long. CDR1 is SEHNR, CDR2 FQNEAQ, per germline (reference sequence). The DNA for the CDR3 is TGTGCCAGCAGCTTCGGGGGACCTAATGAAAAACTGTTTTTT. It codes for CASSFGGPNEKLFF.

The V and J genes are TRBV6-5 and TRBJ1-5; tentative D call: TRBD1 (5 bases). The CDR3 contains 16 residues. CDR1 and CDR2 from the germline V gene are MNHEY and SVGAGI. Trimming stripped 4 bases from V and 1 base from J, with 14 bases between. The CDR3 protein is CASSSEPGRSNQPQHF. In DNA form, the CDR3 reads TGTGCCAGCAGTTCCGAACCGGGACGAAGCAATCAGCCCCAGCATTTT.

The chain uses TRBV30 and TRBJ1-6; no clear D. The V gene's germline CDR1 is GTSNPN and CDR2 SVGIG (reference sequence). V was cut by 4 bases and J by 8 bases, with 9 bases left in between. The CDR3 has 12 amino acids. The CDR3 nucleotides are TGTGCCTGGACCTTAGAAGATTCACCCCTCCACTTT. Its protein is CAWTLEDSPLHF. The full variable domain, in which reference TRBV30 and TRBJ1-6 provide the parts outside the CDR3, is SQTIHQWPATLVQPVGSPLSLECTVEGTSNPNLYWYRQAAGRGLQLLFYSVGIGQISSEVPQNLSASRPQDRQFILSSKKLLLSDSGFYLCAWTLEDSPLHFGNGTRLTVT.

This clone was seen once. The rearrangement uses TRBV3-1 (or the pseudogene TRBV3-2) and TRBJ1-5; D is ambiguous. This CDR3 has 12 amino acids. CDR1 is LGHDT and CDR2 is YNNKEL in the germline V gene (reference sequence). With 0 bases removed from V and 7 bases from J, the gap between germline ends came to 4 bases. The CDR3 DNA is TGTGCCAGCAGCCAAGATAAACAGCCCCAGCATTTT. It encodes CASSQDKQPQHF.

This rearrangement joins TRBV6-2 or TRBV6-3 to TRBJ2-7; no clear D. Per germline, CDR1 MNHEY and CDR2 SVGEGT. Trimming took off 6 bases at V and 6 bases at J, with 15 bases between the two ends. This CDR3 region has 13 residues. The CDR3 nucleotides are TGTGCCAGCAGCCCGGACCCTAGAGCCGAGCAGTACTTC. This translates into CASSPDPRAEQYF.

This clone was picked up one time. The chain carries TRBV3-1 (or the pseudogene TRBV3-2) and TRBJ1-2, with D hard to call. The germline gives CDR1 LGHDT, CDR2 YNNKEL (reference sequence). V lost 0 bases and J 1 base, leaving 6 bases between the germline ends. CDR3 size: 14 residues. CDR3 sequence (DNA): TGTGCCAGCAGCCAAGAAGCTGTTAACTATGGCTACACCTTC. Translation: CASSQEAVNYGYTF.

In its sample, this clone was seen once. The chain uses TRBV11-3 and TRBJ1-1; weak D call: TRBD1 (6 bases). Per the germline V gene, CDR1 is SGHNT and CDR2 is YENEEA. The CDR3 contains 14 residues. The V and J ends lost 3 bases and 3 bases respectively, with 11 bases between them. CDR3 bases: TGTGCCAGCAGCTTGGACAGCGTGTACACTGAAGCTTTCTTT. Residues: CASSLDSVYTEAFF.

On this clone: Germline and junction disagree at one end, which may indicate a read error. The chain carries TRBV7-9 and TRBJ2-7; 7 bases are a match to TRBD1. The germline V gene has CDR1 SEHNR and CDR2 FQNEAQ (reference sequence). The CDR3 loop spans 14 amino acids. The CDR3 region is CASSFSTGSSEQYF. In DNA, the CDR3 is TGTGCCAGCAGCTTCTCGACAGGGTCCTCCGAGCAGTACTTC.

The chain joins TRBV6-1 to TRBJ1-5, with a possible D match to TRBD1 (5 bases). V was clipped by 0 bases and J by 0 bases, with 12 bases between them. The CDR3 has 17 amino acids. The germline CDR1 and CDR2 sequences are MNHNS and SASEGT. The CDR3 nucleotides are TGTGCCAGCAGTGAAGCGCGTGGGACTTATAGCAATCAGCCCCAGCATTTT. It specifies CASSEARGTYSNQPQHF.

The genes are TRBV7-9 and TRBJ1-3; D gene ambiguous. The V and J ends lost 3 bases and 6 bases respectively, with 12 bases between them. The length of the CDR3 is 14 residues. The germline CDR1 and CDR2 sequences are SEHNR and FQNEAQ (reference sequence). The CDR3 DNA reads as TGTGCCAGCAGCTTTTCGGCTTTCCCAAACACCATATATTTT. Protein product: CASSFSAFPNTIYF.

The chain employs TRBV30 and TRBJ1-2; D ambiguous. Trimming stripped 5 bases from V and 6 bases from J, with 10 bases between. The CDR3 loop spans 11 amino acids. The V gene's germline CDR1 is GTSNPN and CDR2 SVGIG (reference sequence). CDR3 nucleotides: TGTGCCTGGGCCACCCTCGATGGCTACACCTTC. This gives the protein CAWATLDGYTF.

CDR3 nucleotides: TGTGCCAGCAGTTCCGGGACAGGGGGATATCACTATGGCTACACCTTC. Translated: CASSSGTGGYHYGYTF. The chain links TRBV6-5 to TRBJ1-2, with 11 bases identical to TRBD1. The germline V gene has CDR1 MNHEY and CDR2 SVGAGI. The CDR3 is made up of 16 amino acids. The V segment lost 4 bases and the J segment 3 bases; nucleotides outside the gene matches: 7.

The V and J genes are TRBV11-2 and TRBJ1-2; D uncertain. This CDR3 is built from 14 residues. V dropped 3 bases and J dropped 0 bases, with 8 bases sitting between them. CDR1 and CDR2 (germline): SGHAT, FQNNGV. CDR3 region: CASSFSAANYGYTF. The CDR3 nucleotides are TGTGCCAGCAGCTTTAGTGCCGCTAACTATGGCTACACCTTC.